The 21 T cell receptor beta chains presented below share a single source sample, sequenced in a study of cytomegalovirus exposure and HLA in healthy donors (TCRdb year 2017). The library was prepared using the immunoSEQ multiplex PCR assay. A mixture of 60 forward primers for TCR Vbeta segments and 13 reverse primers for TCR Jbeta segments was used in the multiplex PCR. Held by TCRdb, this immuneACCESS table contains in-frame sequences only and omits some clones. Under half of the omission traces to an unresolved V gene where checked; the cause of the rest is unknown. The sample contains under 90,000 clones, roughly 77% of them found a single time. The ten largest make up 2% to 2.5% of the sample. Sequencing used PBMCs. These receptors originate from a man aged 40-49 years in good health and CMV-seronegative.

This CDR3 is CASSLRADTNYGYTF. The CDR3 coding sequence is TGTGCCAGCAGCCTTCGAGCGGATACTAACTATGGCTACACCTTC. The rearrangement uses TRBV6-6 and TRBJ1-2; D gene ambiguous. Deletions cut 6 bases from V and 0 bases from J, with 14 bases between. This CDR3 has 15 residues. CDR1 is MNHNY, CDR2 SVGAGI, per germline (reference sequence).

This chain joins TRBV5-1 and TRBJ1-1; a possible D gene is TRBD1 (6 bases). CDR1 and CDR2 (germline): SGHRS, YFSETQ. V was pared by 0 bases and J by 1 base, with 10 bases between. This CDR3 contains 15 residues. CDR3 DNA sequence: TGCGCCAGCAGCTTGGGAGGGGGGGGGAACACTGAAGCTTTCTTT. Encoded protein: CASSLGGGGNTEAFF.

The J gene is TRBJ1-1, the V gene TRBV11-2; D remains ambiguous. Germline loops: CDR1 SGHAT, CDR2 FQNNGV. Trimming took off 0 bases at V and 1 base at J, with 9 bases between the two ends. This CDR3 has 15 residues. The CDR3, as DNA: TGTGCCAGCAGCTTAGACCTGTCTTGGAACACTGAAGCTTTCTTT. Its protein is CASSLDLSWNTEAFF.

The chain is built from TRBV20-1 and TRBJ1-4, with D unresolved. Looked up from germline, CDR1 is DFQATT and CDR2 is SNEGSKA (reference sequence). V was shortened by 5 bases and J by 4 bases, with 5 bases between the two germline ends. The CDR3 extends over 11 amino acids. The CDR3 spells CSAPVNEKLFF. As DNA, the CDR3 is TGCAGTGCTCCCGTTAATGAAAAACTGTTTTTT.

This clone was counted a few times. The chain is built from TRBV9 and TRBJ2-3, with 9 bases identical to TRBD1. Losses at the gene ends were 0 bases for V and 4 bases for J; bases not matched to a gene: 6. The germline CDR1 and CDR2 sequences are SGDLS and YYNGEE. The CDR3 runs to 16 residues. The CDR3 DNA follows: TGTGCCAGCAGCGTAGGTCCGGACAGGGGTGCAGATACGCAGTATTTT. Translation: CASSVGPDRGADTQYF.

V gene TRBV2 combines with J gene TRBJ2-5; 10 bases match TRBD1. Germline lookup yields CDR1 SNHLY and CDR2 FYNNEI. Trimming removed 6 bases from V and 5 bases from J; junction bases left unmatched: 0. The CDR3 extends over 12 amino acids. Here the CDR3 reads CASRDRGETQYF. The DNA for the CDR3 is TGTGCCAGCAGGGACAGGGGGGAGACCCAGTACTTC.

As DNA, the CDR3 is TGTGCCATCAGCCGGGACAGAAACAATGAGCAGTTCTTC. Its translation is CAISRDRNNEQFF. The V gene is TRBV10-3, the J gene TRBJ2-1, with TRBD1 matching 7 bases. The V segment lost 6 bases and the J segment 5 bases; nucleotides outside the gene matches: 4. The germline gives CDR1 ENHRY, CDR2 SYGVKD. This CDR3 is built from 13 residues.

The chain links TRBV19 to TRBJ1-1, with TRBD1 matching over 9 bases. The CDR3 consists of 15 residues. Germline-derived CDR1 and CDR2 are LNHDA and SQIVND (reference sequence). Trimming removed 4 bases from V and 1 base from J; junction bases left unmatched: 4. The CDR3 protein is CASSTKGQGNTEAFF. As DNA, the CDR3 is TGTGCCAGTAGTACAAAGGGACAGGGGAACACTGAAGCTTTCTTT.

The gene calls are TRBV5-1 and TRBJ2-5; possibly TRBD1 for D (6 bases). Germline assignment: CDR1 SGHRS and CDR2 YFSETQ. The CDR3 extends over 12 amino acids. V lost 2 bases to trimming and J lost 9 bases, with 11 bases between them. The CDR3: CASSLDEGAQYF. CDR3 sequence (DNA): TGCGCCAGCAGCTTAGATGAGGGGGCCCAGTACTTC.

CDR3 nucleotides: TGTGCCAGCAGCGTACGGGGGACAGATACGCAGTATTTT. It is translated as CASSVRGTDTQYF. The chain combines TRBV9 with TRBJ2-3; TRBD2 might be the D (6 bases). The CDR3 loop spans 13 amino acids. Germline CDR1 SGDLS, CDR2 YYNGEE. V dropped 1 base and J dropped 3 bases, with 6 bases sitting between them.

A word on this clone: Other nucleotide sequences from this sample produce the same CDR3. The V and J genes are TRBV7-9 and TRBJ2-7; D may be TRBD1 (5 bases). The V gene's germline CDR1 is SEHNR and CDR2 FQNEAQ (reference sequence). This CDR3 region has 13 residues. V lost 2 bases and J 7 bases, leaving 12 bases between the germline ends. The CDR3 loop reads CASSLLQAGEQYF. The DNA of the CDR3 is TGTGCCAGCAGCTTACTACAGGCTGGGGAGCAGTACTTC.

The sample holds a few counts of this clone. This chain links TRBV27 with TRBJ2-4; D uncertain. CDR1 is MNHEY and CDR2 is SMNVEV in the germline V gene (reference sequence). Trimming took off 3 bases at V and 4 bases at J, with 10 bases between the two ends. This CDR3 has 14 residues. Here the CDR3 reads CASSFSGGKNIQYF. The CDR3 DNA sequence: TGTGCCAGCAGTTTCTCAGGTGGGAAAAACATTCAGTACTTC.

Only a few counts were recorded for this clone. The V call is TRBV19, the J call TRBJ1-1; 8 positions agree with TRBD1. The trim removed 6 bases at V and 8 bases at J, leaving 8 bases unmatched. Germline-derived CDR1 and CDR2 are LNHDA and SQIVND (reference sequence). The CDR3 sequence is 13 residues long. CDR3 DNA: TGTGCCAGTAGACCCCACAGGGGGAAGGAAGCTTTCTTT. Its translation: CASRPHRGKEAFF.

The gene calls are TRBV25-1 and TRBJ1-1, with 8 bases that match TRBD1. V was clipped by 8 bases and J by 4 bases; unmatched bases: 6. This CDR3 spans 13 amino acids. Germline CDR1 reads MGHDK; CDR2 reads SYGVNS. DNA for the CDR3: TGTGCCAGCGTCGCAGGGGGCAGCACTGAAGCTTTCTTT. Translating gives CASVAGGSTEAFF.

The genes are TRBV6-1 and TRBJ2-7, with TRBD2 matching over 7 bases. Per germline, CDR1 MNHNS and CDR2 SASEGT. The CDR3 extends over 14 amino acids. With 3 bases clipped from V and 5 bases from J, the junction kept 7 bases outside the gene matches. The DNA for the CDR3 is TGTGCCAGCAGTGACCCGCGGGAGAGCAACGAGCAGTACTTC. It specifies CASSDPRESNEQYF.

The chain is built from TRBV6-5 and TRBJ2-7, with D unclear. The CDR3 loop spans 15 amino acids. Deletions cut 6 bases from V and 1 base from J, with 16 bases between. Germline V CDR1 and CDR2: MNHEY, SVGAGI. The CDR3 DNA sequence: TGTGCCAGCAGGCTAGGCGGAGTGGCGTCCTACGAGCAGTACTTC. This translates into CASRLGGVASYEQYF.

The J gene is TRBJ2-7, the V gene TRBV5-8, with D possibly matching TRBD1 (6 bases). The V and J ends lost 1 base and 0 bases respectively, with 11 bases between them. Per the germline V gene, CDR1 is SGHTS and CDR2 is YDEGEE. CDR3 length: 15 residues. The chain's CDR3 is CASSLFTGSSYEQYF. CDR3 coding DNA: TGTGCCAGCAGCTTGTTTACAGGGTCCTCCTACGAGCAGTACTTC. Filled out from reference TRBV5-8 and TRBJ2-7, the complete variable domain reads EAGVTQSPTHLIKTRGQQATLRCSPISGHTSVYWYQQALGLGLQFLLWYDEGEERNRGNFPPRFSGRQFPNYSSELNVNALELEDSALYLCASSLFTGSSYEQYFGPGTRLTVT.

This clone was counted once. This chain joins TRBV5-8 and TRBJ1-1; 9 nucleotides align to TRBD1. The CDR3 has 14 residues. Germline V gives CDR1 SGHTS, CDR2 YDEGEE. V lost 4 bases to trimming and J lost 4 bases; unmatched junction nucleotides: 5. The CDR3 sequence is CASSLRDRATEAFF. CDR3 DNA: TGTGCCAGCAGCCTCCGGGACAGGGCCACTGAAGCTTTCTTT.

The J gene is TRBJ1-2, the V gene TRBV28; D uncertain. Germline loops: CDR1 MDHEN, CDR2 SYDVKM. There are 14 residues in the CDR3. V was shortened by 3 bases and J by 4 bases, with 12 bases between the two germline ends. Written as DNA, the CDR3 is TGTGCCAGCAGTTTTACGGGGAATAGCTATGGCTACACCTTC. This sequence encodes CASSFTGNSYGYTF.

The chain joins TRBV30 to TRBJ2-1; 7 bases agree with TRBD2. The germline V gene encodes CDR1 GTSNPN and CDR2 SVGIG (reference sequence). This CDR3 comprises 13 residues. J lost 7 bases, V lost 3 bases, and 6 bases had no gene match. The CDR3 region has the DNA TGTGCCTGGAGGACCTCCGGGGGGAATGAGCAGTTCTTC. Translating it yields CAWRTSGGNEQFF.

V and J are TRBV18 and TRBJ2-7; 8 nucleotides match TRBD1. The V and J ends lost 3 bases and 7 bases, in that order; junction bases with no gene match: 5. The CDR3 spans 13 residues. Germline V gene lookup returns CDR1 KGHSH and CDR2 LQKENI. CDR3 DNA: TGTGCCAGCTCACCCAGGGGGCTGGAAGAGCAGTACTTC. Its protein is CASSPRGLEEQYF.